These 8 T cell receptor beta chains were sequenced from one sample in a study of sequential checkpoint blockade in melanoma. Noted treatment: randomized to nivolumab then ipilimumab (arm A) or the reverse (arm B). TCRdb keeps only in-frame clones here, not all; method: immunoSEQ multiplex PCR. The table shows about 21,000 clones, with approximately 30% occurring only once. The sample in question was tumor tissue (inferred from file names), obtained from a patient given nivolumab and ipilimumab in sequence. The receptors stem from a human donor with melanoma.

This clone came up once. V gene TRBV29-1 combines with J gene TRBJ2-2, with a tentative D call TRBD1 (5 bases). Germline V gives CDR1 SQVTM, CDR2 ANQGSEA. CDR3 size: 12 residues. V lost 6 bases and J lost 5, with 10 bases in between. CDR3 loop: CSVMQGTGELFF. Written as DNA, the CDR3 is TGCAGCGTGATGCAGGGTACCGGGGAGCTGTTTTTT.

The J gene is TRBJ1-2, the V gene TRBV18, with D uncertain. Per the germline V gene, CDR1 is KGHSH and CDR2 is LQKENI. The CDR3 has 15 amino acids. Trimming cost V 5 bases and J 3 bases, with 16 bases left between them. The DNA for the CDR3 is TGTGCCAGCTCAAAGCTTAAACAGTCTGACTATGGCTACACCTTC. It translates to CASSKLKQSDYGYTF.

This clone rates as medium-sized. The junction does not match germline at one end; this may be a read error. The genes are TRBV11-3 and TRBJ2-2; D is uncertain. Per germline, CDR1 SGHNT and CDR2 YENEEA. The CDR3 has 16 amino acids. This CDR3 reads CASSLVFRPNTGELFF. CDR3 DNA sequence: TGTGCTAGCAGCTTAGTGTTTAGGCCCAACACCGGGGAGCTGTTTTTT. Filled out from reference TRBV11-3 and TRBJ2-2, the complete variable domain reads EAGVVQSPRYKIIEKKQPVAFWCNPISGHNTLYWYLQNLGQGPELLIRYENEEAVDDSQLPKDRFSAERLKGVDSTLKIQPAELGDSAVYLCASSLVFRPNTGELFFGEGSRLTVL.

This clone has a handful of counts. The J gene is TRBJ2-7, the V gene TRBV7-6, with a tentative D call TRBD1 (6 bases). CDR3 size: 15 residues. CDR1 and CDR2 (germline): SGHVS, FNYEAQ. Trimming cost V 2 bases and J 2 bases, with 13 bases left between them. DNA of the CDR3: TGTGCCAGCAGCTTACAGGGGTCCCAACCCTACGAGCAGTACTTC. Amino acids: CASSLQGSQPYEQYF.

This clone was seen more than once but under ten times. V is TRBV23-1 and J is TRBJ2-3, with D unclear. TRBV23-1 is classed as an ORF, of uncertain function. Trimming left V 6 bases short and J 0 bases short, with 7 bases between. The CDR3 is made up of 13 amino acids. Written as DNA, the CDR3 is TGCGCCAGCAGCTTCCGTAGCACAGATACGCAGTATTTT. It encodes CASSFRSTDTQYF.

This sequence joins TRBV6-8 and TRBJ2-7; 10 positions agree with TRBD1. The CDR3 covers 16 residues. J lost 2 bases, V lost 2 bases, and 6 bases had no gene match. Germline values: CDR1 MNHGY, CDR2 SAAAGT. The CDR3: CASSYPIGTGAYEQYF. DNA for the CDR3: TGTGCCAGCAGTTACCCTATAGGGACAGGGGCCTACGAGCAGTACTTC.

This chain links TRBV4-1 with TRBJ2-1; D remains ambiguous. Germline V lookup: CDR1 MGHRA, CDR2 YSYEKL. V was pared by 3 bases and J by 13 bases, with 19 bases between. This CDR3 comprises 14 residues. This chain's CDR3 is CASSHPIDPGLQFF. The DNA of the CDR3 is TGCGCCAGCAGCCATCCCATCGACCCGGGCCTACAGTTCTTC.

Many counts were recorded for this clone. This chain joins TRBV6-8 and TRBJ2-1, with 8 bases lining up with TRBD1. The CDR3 length is 13 residues. Unmatched junction bases numbered 5, after V lost 7 bases and J lost 6 bases. The V gene's germline CDR1 is MNHGY and CDR2 SAAAGT. The CDR3 is CASTKQGGNEQFF. In DNA, the CDR3 is TGTGCCAGCACCAAACAGGGGGGCAATGAGCAGTTCTTC.